This T cell receptor beta chain derives from a study of PD-1 blockade in classical Hodgkin lymphoma (dated by TCRdb to 2018 to 2021). Looking at the study overall: Nivolumab dosing was 3 mg/kg intravenously every 2 weeks, continuing until either disease progression or unacceptable toxicity. The study used TCR beta sequencing and CyTOF to define a peripheral blood immune signature of response to PD-1 blockade in classical Hodgkin lymphoma. General conclusions and limits of the study: Newly diagnosed patients were reported to have lower baseline TCR diversity than healthy donors, and relapsed/refractory patients were reported to have lower baseline TCR diversity still. Trial patients with a complete response had baseline diversity similar to that of newly diagnosed patients, while partial responders and progressors had significantly lower diversity. The study covered only a single clinical trial cohort, and the causes of the repertoire differences, possibly disease activity or prior therapy, were still not defined. Diversity was lower in patients who began nivolumab less than 1 year after ASCT, so these patients were left out of later analyses to avoid confounding by immune reconstitution. A significant rise by C4D1 was seen in CD4+ but not CD8+ TCR diversity (p=0.0027 vs p=0.16), with the rise being most apparent in complete responders (p=0.02).

The Qiagen DNeasy kit was used to extract genomic DNA both from unsorted PBMCs and from the negatively selected CD4+ and CD8+ fractions. TCR beta CDR3 regions were amplified by immunoSEQ multiplex PCR using primers annealing to V and J segments. A synthetic immune receptor repertoire was used to minimize amplification bias, and any remaining bias was removed computationally after sequencing. The original pipeline was this. Repertoire diversity was quantified as the Shannon entropy index using custom Python scripts. The unsorted, CD4+ and CD8+ repertoires were each analyzed separately, with the exception of combined analyses, where CD4+ and CD8+ sequences were merged in silico. A clone was considered expanded if an increase in frequency of at least 2-fold after treatment relative to C1D1 was found, and a pseudocount of 0.5 was applied to clones undetected at baseline. Clones with 0 or 1 copy at C1D1 were classified as singleton clones, and clones with 2 or more copies were classified as non-singleton clones. Clones expanded in unsorted samples were annotated as CD4+, CD8+ or unknown by matching protein sequences in sorted samples from the same patient. Wilcoxon tests on paired samples were used to test diversity changes from C1D1 to C4D1. TCRdb retrieved this table from immuneACCESS and kept in-frame rearrangements only. Not all clones are present; in checked studies, unresolved V genes account for under half, and no reason is known for the remainder. V and J calls and clone size are copied from that table; D and trimming were computed from the DNA. The sample table holds tens of thousands of clones, of which approximately 70% were seen once. The ten most abundant clones make up 9.5% to 12% of the sample.

Sample time point, as interpreted from the label and publication: cycle 1 day 1 (C1D1), immediately before nivolumab initiation. All trial patients had relapsed after autologous stem cell transplantation, with cohorts A, B and C differing in prior brentuximab vedotin exposure. The trial cohort included 45 to 65 patients with relapsed/refractory classical Hodgkin lymphoma, and each patient had a best overall response of complete response, partial response or progressive disease. Single-agent nivolumab was administered to trial patients in the multi-cohort phase II CheckMate 205 trial. An independent review committee assessed best overall response by applying the 2007 International Working Group response criteria. PBMCs from the trial were collected at three points: immediately before nivolumab initiation (C1D1), and during therapy at cycle 2 day 1 and cycle 4 day 1. After peripheral blood was drawn into 8 mL Vacutainer Cell Preparation Tubes, PBMCs were isolated by centrifugation and then cryopreserved.

On this clone itself: What this receptor recognizes is not known. No much larger clone is present one base from it, and per-base qualities are unavailable.

The CDR3 contains 17 residues, cysteine and phenylalanine counted. The retained sequence is limited to the CDR3, 51 bases, with the frame set at the first base. After removal of 3 bases from V and 8 bases from J, the junction retains 16 bases not matched to a gene. From the germline V gene, CDR1 is KGHSH and CDR2 is LQKENI. The TCR sequence derives from a human donor with classical Hodgkin lymphoma. The sample in question was peripheral blood mononuclear cells (PBMCs), obtained at baseline. The sequence joins TRBV18 to TRBJ2-1; the central 7 bases match TRBD1. This receptor carries the CDR3 CASSPRDRDSHIDEQFF. The DNA is as follows: TGTGCCAGCTCACCGCGCGACCGGGACAGTCATATCGATGAGCAGTTCTTC.